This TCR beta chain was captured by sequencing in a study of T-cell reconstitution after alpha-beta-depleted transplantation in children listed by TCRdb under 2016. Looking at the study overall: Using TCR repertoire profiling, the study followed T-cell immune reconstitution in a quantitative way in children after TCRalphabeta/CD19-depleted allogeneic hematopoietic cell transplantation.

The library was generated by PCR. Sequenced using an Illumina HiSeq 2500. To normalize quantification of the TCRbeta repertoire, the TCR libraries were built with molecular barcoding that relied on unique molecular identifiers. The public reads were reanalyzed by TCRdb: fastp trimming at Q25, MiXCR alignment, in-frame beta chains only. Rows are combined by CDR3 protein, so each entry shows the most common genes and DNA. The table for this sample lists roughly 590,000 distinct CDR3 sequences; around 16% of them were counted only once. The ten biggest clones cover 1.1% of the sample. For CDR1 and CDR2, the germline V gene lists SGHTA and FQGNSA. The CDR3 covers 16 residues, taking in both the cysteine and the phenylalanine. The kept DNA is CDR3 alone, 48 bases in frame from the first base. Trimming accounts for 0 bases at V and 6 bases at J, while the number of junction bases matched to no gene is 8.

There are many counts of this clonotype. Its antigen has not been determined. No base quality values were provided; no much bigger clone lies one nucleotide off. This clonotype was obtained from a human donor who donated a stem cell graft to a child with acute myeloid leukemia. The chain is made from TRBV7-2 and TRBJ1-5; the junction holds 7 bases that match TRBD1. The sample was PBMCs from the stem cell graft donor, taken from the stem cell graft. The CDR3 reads CASSLAMDDRAQPQHF. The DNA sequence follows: TGTGCCAGCAGCTTAGCGATGGACGACAGGGCTCAGCCCCAGCATTTT.